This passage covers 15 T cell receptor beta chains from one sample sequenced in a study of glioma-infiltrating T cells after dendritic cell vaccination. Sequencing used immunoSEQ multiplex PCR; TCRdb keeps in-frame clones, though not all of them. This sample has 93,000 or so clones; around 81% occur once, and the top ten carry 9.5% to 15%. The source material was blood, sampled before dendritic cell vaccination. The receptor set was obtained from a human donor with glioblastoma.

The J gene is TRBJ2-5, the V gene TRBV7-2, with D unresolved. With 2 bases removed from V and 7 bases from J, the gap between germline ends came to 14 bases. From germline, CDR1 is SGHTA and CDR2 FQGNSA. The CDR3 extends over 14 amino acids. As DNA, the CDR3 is TGTGCCAGCAGCTTAAGTAGACCCTCGGGGACCCAGTACTTC. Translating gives CASSLSRPSGTQYF.

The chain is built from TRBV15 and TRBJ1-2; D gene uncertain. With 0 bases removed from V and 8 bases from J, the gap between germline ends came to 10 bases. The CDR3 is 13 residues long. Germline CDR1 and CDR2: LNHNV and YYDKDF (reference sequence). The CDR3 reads CATSRDTAGGYTF. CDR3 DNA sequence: TGTGCCACCAGCAGAGATACCGCAGGCGGCTACACCTTC.

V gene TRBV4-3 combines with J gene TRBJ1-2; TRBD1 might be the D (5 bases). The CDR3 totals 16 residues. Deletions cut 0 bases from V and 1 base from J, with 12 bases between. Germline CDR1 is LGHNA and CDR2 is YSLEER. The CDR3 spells CASSQDGRGGNYGYTF. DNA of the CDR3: TGCGCCAGCAGCCAAGATGGCCGGGGGGGTAACTATGGCTACACCTTC.

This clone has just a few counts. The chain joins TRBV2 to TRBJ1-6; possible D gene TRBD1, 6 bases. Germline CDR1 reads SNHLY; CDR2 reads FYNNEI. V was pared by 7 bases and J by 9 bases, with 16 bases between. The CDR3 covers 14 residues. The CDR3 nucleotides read TGTGCCAGCACCGACAGGTCAGGTTTTTCACCCCTCCACTTT. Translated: CASTDRSGFSPLHF. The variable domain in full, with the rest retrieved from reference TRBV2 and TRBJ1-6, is EPEVTQTPSHQVTQMGQEVILRCVPISNHLYFYWYRQILGQKVEFLVSFYNNEISEKSEIFDDQFSVERPDGSNFTLKIRSTKLEDSAMYFCASTDRSGFSPLHFGNGTRLTVT.

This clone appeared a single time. CDR3 DNA: TGTGCCTGGCGAGCGGACAGGGGCACTGAAGCTTTCTTT. Translation gives CAWRADRGTEAFF. This sequence joins TRBV30 and TRBJ1-1; TRBD1 agrees at 9 bases. With V trimmed by 5 bases and J by 4 bases, 5 bases remained unmatched. The germline V gene has CDR1 GTSNPN and CDR2 SVGIG (reference sequence). The CDR3 is 13 amino acids.

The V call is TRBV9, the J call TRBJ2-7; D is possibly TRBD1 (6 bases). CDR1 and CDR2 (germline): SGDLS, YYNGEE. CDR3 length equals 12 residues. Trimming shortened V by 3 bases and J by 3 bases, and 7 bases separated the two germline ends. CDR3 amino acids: CASSGGGYEQYF. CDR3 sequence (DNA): TGTGCCAGCAGCGGAGGGGGCTACGAGCAGTACTTC.

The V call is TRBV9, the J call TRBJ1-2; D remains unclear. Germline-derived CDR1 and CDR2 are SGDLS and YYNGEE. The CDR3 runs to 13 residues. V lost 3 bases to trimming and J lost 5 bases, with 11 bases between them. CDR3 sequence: CASSAPVPYGYTF. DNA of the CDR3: TGTGCCAGCAGCGCCCCGGTGCCTTATGGCTACACCTTC. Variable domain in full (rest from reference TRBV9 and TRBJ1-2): DSGVTQTPKHLITATGQRVTLRCSPRSGDLSVYWYQQSLDQGLQFLIQYYNGEERAKGNILERFSAQQFPDLHSELNLSSLELGDSALYFCASSAPVPYGYTFGSGTRLTVV.

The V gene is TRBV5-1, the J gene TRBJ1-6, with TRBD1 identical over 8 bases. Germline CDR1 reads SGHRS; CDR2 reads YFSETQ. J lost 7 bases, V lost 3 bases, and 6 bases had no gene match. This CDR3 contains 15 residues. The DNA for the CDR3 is TGCGCCAGCAGCTGGGCGACAGGGGACAATTCACCCCTCCACTTT. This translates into CASSWATGDNSPLHF.

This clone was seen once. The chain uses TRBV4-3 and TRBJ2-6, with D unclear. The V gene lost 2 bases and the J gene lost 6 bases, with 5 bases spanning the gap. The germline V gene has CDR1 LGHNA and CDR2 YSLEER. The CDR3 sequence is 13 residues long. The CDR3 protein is CASSQREANVLTF. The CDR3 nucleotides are TGCGCCAGCAGCCAAAGAGAGGCCAACGTCCTGACTTTC.

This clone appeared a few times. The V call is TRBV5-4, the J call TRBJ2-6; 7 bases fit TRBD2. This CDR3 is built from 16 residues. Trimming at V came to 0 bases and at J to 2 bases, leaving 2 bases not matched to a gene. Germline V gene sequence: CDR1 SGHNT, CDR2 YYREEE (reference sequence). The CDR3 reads CASSLGTRTGANVLTF. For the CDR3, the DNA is TGTGCCAGCAGCTTGGGGACTAGAACTGGGGCCAACGTCCTGACTTTC.

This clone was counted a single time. CDR3: CASSYDRHYGYTF. CDR3 nucleotides: TGTGCCAGTAGTTACGACAGGCACTATGGCTACACCTTC. This chain joins TRBV19 and TRBJ1-2; D perhaps matches TRBD1 (6 bases). V lost 5 bases and J 3 bases, leaving 10 bases between the germline ends. Germline V lookup: CDR1 LNHDA, CDR2 SQIVND (reference sequence). The CDR3 is 13 amino acids.

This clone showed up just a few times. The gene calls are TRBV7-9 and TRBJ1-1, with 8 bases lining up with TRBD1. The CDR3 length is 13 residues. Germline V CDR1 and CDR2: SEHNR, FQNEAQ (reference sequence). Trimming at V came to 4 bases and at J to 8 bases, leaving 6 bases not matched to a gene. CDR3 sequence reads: CASSSTDRGEAFF. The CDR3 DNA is TGTGCCAGCAGCTCTACCGACAGGGGAGAAGCTTTCTTT. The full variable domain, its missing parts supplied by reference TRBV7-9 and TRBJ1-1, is DTGVSQNPRHKITKRGQNVTFRCDPISEHNRLYWYRQTLGQGPEFLTYFQNEAQLEKSRLLSDRFSAERPKGSFSTLEIQRTEQGDSAMYLCASSSTDRGEAFFGQGTRLTVV.

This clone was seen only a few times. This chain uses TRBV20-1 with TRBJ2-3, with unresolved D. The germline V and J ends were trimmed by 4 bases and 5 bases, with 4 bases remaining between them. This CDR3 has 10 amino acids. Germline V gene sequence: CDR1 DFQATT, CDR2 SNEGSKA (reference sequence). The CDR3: CSAIRDTQYF. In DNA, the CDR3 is TGCAGTGCTATCAGAGATACGCAGTATTTT.

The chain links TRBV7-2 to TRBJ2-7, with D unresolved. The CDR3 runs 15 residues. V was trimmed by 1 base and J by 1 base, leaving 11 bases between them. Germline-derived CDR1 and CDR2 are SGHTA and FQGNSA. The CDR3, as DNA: TGTGCCAGCAGCTTAGGTTCAGGTTTATCCTACGAGCAGTACTTC. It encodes CASSLGSGLSYEQYF.

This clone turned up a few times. The CDR3 here is CAGDSEGAAYNEQFF. CDR3 in DNA: TGTGCCGGAGATAGCGAGGGGGCTGCGTACAATGAGCAGTTCTTC. The rearrangement joins TRBV30 to TRBJ2-1, with 7 bases aligning to TRBD1. The CDR3 spans 15 residues. V gave up 8 bases and J gave up 4 bases; unmatched junction bases: 14. The germline CDR1 and CDR2 sequences are GTSNPN and SVGIG (reference sequence).